A selection of T cell receptor beta chains follows, all from one sample in a study of Graves' ophthalmopathy and Graves' hyperthyroidism. In TCRdb, the multiplex PCR reads were re-called with MiXCR into one record per CDR3 protein. The top ten clones hold approximately 7% of a sample with about 620,000 distinct CDR3 sequences, approximately 22% of them seen once. What was sequenced was peripheral blood. Receptors were obtained from a woman younger than 30 with stable Graves' hyperthyroidism. Some clones in this sample may be carry-over from other donors' samples. Both conserved end residues are part of each CDR3. A D gene is named only where the DNA matches it firmly. Only some rows state a clone size, as once, few, many or a class for expanded clones.

V: TRBV27
size: NA
J: TRBJ1-6
D: TRBD1
length: 20
DNA: TGTGCCAGCAGTTTATCAGGGACCGGGACAGGGCCCGCTAATAATTCACACCTCCACTTT
CDR3: CASSLSGTGTGPANNSHLHF

V: TRBV6-5
size: few
J: TRBJ2-7
D: NA
length: 16
DNA: TGTGCCAGCAGTTACGCCGGGCCCGCTATCTCCTACGAGCAGTACTTC
CDR3: CASSYAGPAISYEQYF

V: TRBV6-4
size: many
J: TRBJ2-2
D: NA
length: 15
DNA: TGTGCCAGCAGTGAAACGGGAGTTGGGACCGGGGAGCTGTTTTTT
CDR3: CASSETGVGTGELFF

V: TRBV30
size: many
J: TRBJ1-2
D: NA
length: 13
DNA: TGTGCCTGGAGGGCGGCCCGCGGCTATGGCTACACCTTC
CDR3: CAWRAARGYGYTF

V: TRBV30
size: NA
J: TRBJ2-7
D: NA
length: 13
DNA: TGTGCCTGGACCTCGTATATCTCCTACGAGCAGTACTTC
CDR3: CAWTSYISYEQYF

V: TRBV2
size: many
J: TRBJ2-5
D: TRBD1
length: 15
DNA: TGTGCCAGCAGTGAAGGACAGGGTTACCAAGAGACCCAGTACTTC
CDR3: CASSEGQGYQETQYF

V: TRBV5-4
size: many
J: TRBJ1-5
D: NA
length: 15
DNA: TGTGCCAGCAGCTTCAGTCCCAATAGCAATCAGCCCCAGCATTTT
CDR3: CASSFSPNSNQPQHF

V: TRBV30
size: NA
J: TRBJ2-6
D: NA
length: 19
DNA: TGTGCCTGGACTCCTGGGGTGGGGGCCTTAAGAGTTGGGGCCAACGTCCTGACTTTC
CDR3: CAWTPGVGALRVGANVLTF

V: TRBV6-5
size: NA
J: TRBJ1-2
D: TRBD1
length: 14
DNA: TGTGCCAGCAGTTACTCCCTGGACAGGGAAGGCTACACCTTC
CDR3: CASSYSLDREGYTF

V: TRBV6-5
size: many
J: TRBJ2-7
D: TRBD2
length: 15
DNA: TGTGCCAGCAGTTACGACGGGACTACGCGCTACGAGCAGTACTTC
CDR3: CASSYDGTTRYEQYF

V: TRBV6-1
size: NA
J: TRBJ2-7
D: NA
length: 15
DNA: TGTGCCAGCAGTGATTACTGGACGAACTCCTACGAGCAGTACTTC
CDR3: CASSDYWTNSYEQYF

V: TRBV7-3
size: NA
J: TRBJ2-7
D: NA
length: 13
DNA: TGTGCCAGCAGCCCGGACTCGAACTACGAGCAGTACTTC
CDR3: CASSPDSNYEQYF

V: TRBV20-1
size: NA
J: TRBJ2-5
D: TRBD2
length: 15
DNA: TGCAGTGCCAGCCGGACTAGCGGGACCGAAGAGACCCAGTACTTC
CDR3: CSASRTSGTEETQYF

V: TRBV2
size: many
J: TRBJ2-7
D: TRBD1
length: 14
DNA: TGTGCCAGCAGCGATGGACAGGGTTTTTACGAGCAGTACTTC
CDR3: CASSDGQGFYEQYF

V: TRBV2
size: many
J: TRBJ2-4
D: NA
length: 12
DNA: TGTGCCAGCGGCCTATCGGGAAACATTCAGTACTTC
CDR3: CASGLSGNIQYF

V: TRBV27
size: once
J: TRBJ2-7
D: NA
length: 13
DNA: TGTGCCAGCTCCCGGCCAGGTGGGTTCGAGCAGTACTTC
CDR3: CASSRPGGFEQYF

V: TRBV28
size: NA
J: TRBJ2-7
D: TRBD1
length: 13
DNA: TGTGCCAGCAGTATAGACAGGGGGCGAGAGCAGTACTTC
CDR3: CASSIDRGREQYF

V: TRBV5-6
size: many
J: TRBJ1-2
D: NA
length: 12
DNA: TGTGCCAGCAGCTTGGCCGGGGGCGGCTACACCTTC
CDR3: CASSLAGGGYTF

V: TRBV12-3/TRBV12-4
size: NA
J: TRBJ2-4
D: NA
length: 15
DNA: TGTGCCAACAGTTTCTCAAGGGGGGGGGCCGACATTCAGTACTTC
CDR3: CANSFSRGGADIQYF

V: TRBV27
size: many
J: TRBJ2-3
D: TRBD1
length: 14
DNA: TGTGCCAGCAGTTTAGAGGGGGCTGCGGATACGCAGTATTTT
CDR3: CASSLEGAADTQYF

V: TRBV10-3
size: NA
J: TRBJ1-2
D: NA
length: 14
DNA: TGTGCCATCAGTGAGTCATCCGGGGTCGGTGGCTACACCTTC
CDR3: CAISESSGVGGYTF

V: TRBV6-1
size: NA
J: TRBJ1-2
D: NA
length: 15
DNA: TGTGCCAGCAGGGAGAGGGATGACGGGCCCCCTGGCTACACCTTC
CDR3: CASRERDDGPPGYTF

V: TRBV29-1
size: few
J: TRBJ2-7
D: NA
length: 16
DNA: TGCAGCGTTGAAGTAGTGGCGGGGCCCATCGGATACGAGCAGTACTTC
CDR3: CSVEVVAGPIGYEQYF

V: TRBV20-1
size: many
J: TRBJ1-6
D: NA
length: 11
DNA: TGCAGTGCGGACGGGTATTCACCCCTCCACTTT
CDR3: CSADGYSPLHF

V: TRBV2
size: many
J: TRBJ2-5
D: NA
length: 15
DNA: TGTGCCAGCAGTGTTGGTGGGGAGACGGGAGAGACCCAGTACTTC
CDR3: CASSVGGETGETQYF

V: TRBV6-1
size: many
J: TRBJ2-7
D: TRBD1
length: 14
DNA: TGTGCCAGCAGTGAAGTACAGGGGGCGGTCGAGCAGTACTTC
CDR3: CASSEVQGAVEQYF

V: TRBV20-1
size: few
J: TRBJ2-4
D: NA
length: 15
DNA: TGCAGTGCTAGCTGGGGAATGCTAGCCAAAAACATTCAGTACTTC
CDR3: CSASWGMLAKNIQYF

V: TRBV7-6
size: NA
J: TRBJ2-3
D: NA
length: 14
DNA: TGTGCCAGCGGGGAAGGGTTTTCCACAGATACGCAGTATTTT
CDR3: CASGEGFSTDTQYF

V: TRBV29-1
size: many
J: TRBJ2-5
D: NA
length: 13
DNA: TGCAGCGGGTATTCACAGGGAGATGAGACCCAGTACTTC
CDR3: CSGYSQGDETQYF

V: TRBV12-3/TRBV12-4
size: few
J: TRBJ1-5
D: NA
length: 15
DNA: TGTGCCAGCAGTAGGGGCGGACTCCTTTCCGCTCCCCAGCATTTT
CDR3: CASSRGGLLSAPQHF

V: TRBV30
size: NA
J: TRBJ1-1
D: NA
length: 11
DNA: TGTGCGGGACGGAAGATGGCTGAAGCTTTCTTT
CDR3: CAGRKMAEAFF

V: TRBV7-8
size: many
J: TRBJ2-7
D: NA
length: 15
DNA: TGTGCCAGCAGCACCCTGACAGGCCGAACCTACGAGCAGTACTTC
CDR3: CASSTLTGRTYEQYF

V: TRBV3-1
size: NA
J: TRBJ1-1
D: NA
length: 15
DNA: TGTGCCAGCAGCCAAGCTGGGGGAATGGGCACTGAAGCTTTCTTT
CDR3: CASSQAGGMGTEAFF

V: TRBV6-5
size: many
J: TRBJ1-2
D: NA
length: 16
DNA: TGTGCCAGCAGTTACTCCCGGGTTGAAGGGGACTATGGCTACACCTTC
CDR3: CASSYSRVEGDYGYTF

V: TRBV7-9
size: few
J: TRBJ2-5
D: NA
length: 16
DNA: TGTGCCAGCAGCCCTAGGGGTAGCGCCCACCAAGAGACCCAGTACTTC
CDR3: CASSPRGSAHQETQYF

V: TRBV19
size: NA
J: TRBJ1-5
D: NA
length: 15
DNA: TGTGCCAGTAGTATATGGGGAAGTAGCAATCAGCCCCAGCATTTT
CDR3: CASSIWGSSNQPQHF

V: TRBV6-2/TRBV6-3
size: NA
J: TRBJ2-4
D: NA
length: 14
DNA: TGTGCCAGCAGTTACGGTTCGCAGAAAAACATTCAGTACTTC
CDR3: CASSYGSQKNIQYF

V: TRBV29-1
size: NA
J: TRBJ1-2
D: NA
length: 13
DNA: TGCAGCGTTGACGGGCAGACTAACTATGGCTACACCTTC
CDR3: CSVDGQTNYGYTF

V: TRBV18
size: NA
J: TRBJ1-1
D: NA
length: 13
DNA: TGTGCCACTACGGAGACCATGAACACTGAAGCTTTCTTT
CDR3: CATTETMNTEAFF

V: TRBV20-1
size: NA
J: TRBJ2-7
D: TRBD1
length: 14
DNA: TGCAGTGCTAGTTTTAGGGGGACAGCCTACGAGCAGTACTTC
CDR3: CSASFRGTAYEQYF

V: TRBV6-5
size: many
J: TRBJ2-7
D: TRBD1
length: 14
DNA: TGTGCCAGCAGTTGGACAGGGGTATCCTACGAGCAGTACTTC
CDR3: CASSWTGVSYEQYF

V: TRBV28
size: many
J: TRBJ1-1
D: NA
length: 14
DNA: TGTGCCAGCAGAGGGGCAGGGATAGAGACTGAAGCTTTCTTT
CDR3: CASRGAGIETEAFF

V: TRBV6-2/TRBV6-3
size: NA
J: TRBJ1-6
D: NA
length: 14
DNA: TGTGCCAGCAGTTACTCGGACGGGAATTCACCCCTCCACTTT
CDR3: CASSYSDGNSPLHF

V: TRBV20-1
size: many
J: TRBJ2-5
D: TRBD2
length: 14
DNA: TGCAGTGCTAGTTCTAGCGGGGGGGAAGAGACCCAGTACTTC
CDR3: CSASSSGGEETQYF

V: TRBV12-3/TRBV12-4
size: few
J: TRBJ2-6
D: NA
length: 15
DNA: TGTGCCAGCAGGTTTGGTCCCTCTGGGGCCAACGTCCTGACTTTC
CDR3: CASRFGPSGANVLTF

V: TRBV7-9
size: many
J: TRBJ1-1
D: NA
length: 13
DNA: TGTGCCAGCAGCCCCCCTAGACACACTGAAGCTTTCTTT
CDR3: CASSPPRHTEAFF

V: TRBV12-3/TRBV12-4
size: many
J: TRBJ1-1
D: NA
length: 13
DNA: TGTGCCAGCAGTTATGGAATGGGGGCTGAAGCTTTCTTT
CDR3: CASSYGMGAEAFF

V: TRBV7-6
size: NA
J: TRBJ1-1
D: NA
length: 13
DNA: TGTGCCAGCAGCGAAGACTTTAACACTGAAGCTTTCTTT
CDR3: CASSEDFNTEAFF